The 19 T cell receptor beta chains below all came from one sample that was sequenced in a study of T cell responses to AZD1222 COVID-19 vaccine. Using immunoSEQ multiplex PCR, the repertoire was profiled, and TCRdb retains in-frame clones only, with some absent. The table has approximately 92,000 clones, just over 90% seen once; the top ten hold approximately 21%. Sequencing used peripheral blood, obtained on day 0 of AZD1222 vaccination. The receptors come from an adult in good health.

This chain joins TRBV9 and TRBJ1-2; TRBD1 might be the D (5 bases). V was clipped by 0 bases and J by 4 bases, with 13 bases between them. CDR1 and CDR2 from the germline V gene are SGDLS and YYNGEE. This CDR3 comprises 15 residues. The chain's CDR3 is CASSVDGGSGYGYTF. Written as DNA, the CDR3 is TGTGCCAGCAGCGTAGATGGGGGTTCGGGCTATGGCTACACCTTC. Looking up the rest from reference TRBV9 and TRBJ1-2 gives the full variable domain: DSGVTQTPKHLITATGQRVTLRCSPRSGDLSVYWYQQSLDQGLQFLIQYYNGEERAKGNILERFSAQQFPDLHSELNLSSLELGDSALYFCASSVDGGSGYGYTFGSGTRLTVV.

This chain links TRBV18 with TRBJ1-6, with D possibly TRBD1 on 5 matching bases. Trimming removed 4 bases from V and 5 bases from J, with 15 bases in between. CDR1 and CDR2 (germline): KGHSH, LQKENI. This CDR3 has 16 residues. CDR3 protein: CASSQSRGPNNSPLHF. CDR3 nucleotide sequence: TGTGCCAGCTCACAATCAAGGGGTCCTAATAATTCACCCCTCCACTTT.

This rearrangement joins TRBV7-2 to TRBJ2-7; unclear D gene. From germline, CDR1 is SGHTA and CDR2 FQGNSA. The CDR3 sequence is 13 residues long. The V end lost 4 bases, the J end lost 2 bases, and 9 bases lay between the germline ends. The CDR3 region is CASSSPVAYEQYF. In nucleotides, the CDR3 is TGTGCCAGCAGCTCCCCAGTCGCCTACGAGCAGTACTTC.

The chain employs TRBV10-3 and TRBJ1-2, with TRBD1 as a possible D gene (6 bases). Trimming cost V 3 bases and J 4 bases, with 9 bases left between them. This CDR3 spans 13 amino acids. Germline V CDR1 and CDR2: ENHRY, SYGVKD. Here the CDR3 reads CAISDRGGYGYTF. The CDR3 DNA is TGTGCCATCAGTGACAGGGGAGGCTATGGCTACACCTTC.

The V call is TRBV10-3, the J call TRBJ2-5; 7 positions match TRBD1. The V segment lost 0 bases and the J segment 13 bases; nucleotides outside the gene matches: 17. Per germline, CDR1 ENHRY and CDR2 SYGVKD. The CDR3 totals 16 residues. For the CDR3, the DNA is TGTGCCATCAGTGAGTCGAGAGCGTCGGGACAGAAGGTCCTGTACTTC. Its protein is CAISESRASGQKVLYF.

The rearrangement joins TRBV6-2 or TRBV6-3 to TRBJ1-1; no firm D call. The CDR3 loop spans 13 amino acids. The germline gives CDR1 MNHEY, CDR2 SVGEGT. V was pared by 2 bases and J by 5 bases, with 9 bases between. As DNA, the CDR3 is TGTGCCAGCAGTTACGGGATAGTGACTGAAGCTTTCTTT. Its translation is CASSYGIVTEAFF.

V usage is TRBV5-1 and J usage is TRBJ2-3; 9 nucleotides align to TRBD1. The CDR3 spans 15 residues. The V gene end was trimmed by 4 bases and the J gene end by 5 bases; junction bases not matched to a gene: 8. Germline loops: CDR1 SGHRS, CDR2 YFSETQ. The CDR3 here is CASSIEGQGLDTQYF. In nucleotides, the CDR3 is TGCGCCAGCAGCATAGAGGGACAGGGTCTAGATACGCAGTATTTT.

The V call is TRBV13, the J call TRBJ1-5, with 7 positions matching TRBD1. The CDR3 consists of 15 residues. CDR1 PRHDT and CDR2 FYEKMQ come from the germline V gene (reference sequence). The V gene end was trimmed by 4 bases and the J gene end by 5 bases; junction bases not matched to a gene: 8. CDR3: CASSSTGSPDQPQHF. The CDR3 bases are TGTGCCAGCAGCTCGACAGGGTCCCCAGATCAGCCCCAGCATTTT.

This sequence joins TRBV6-6 and TRBJ2-1, with unresolved D. The ends were cut back, 4 bases at V and 0 bases at J, with 10 bases in the middle. The germline V gene has CDR1 MNHNY and CDR2 SVGAGI (reference sequence). The CDR3 consists of 15 residues. The CDR3 sequence is CASSSALYSYNEQFF. The CDR3 DNA is TGTGCCAGCAGTTCCGCGCTTTACTCCTACAATGAGCAGTTCTTC.

This chain uses TRBV2 with TRBJ2-3; 9 nucleotides line up with TRBD1. This CDR3 has 13 amino acids. Trimming took 8 bases from V and 2 from J; bases not matched to a gene: 2. CDR1 is SNHLY and CDR2 is FYNNEI in the germline V gene. The CDR3 region is CASGTGYTDTQYF. The CDR3 DNA reads as TGTGCCAGCGGGACAGGGTACACAGATACGCAGTATTTT.

The chain uses TRBV4-1 and TRBJ2-2; the D is unclear. The CDR3 sequence is 13 residues long. Germline V gives CDR1 MGHRA, CDR2 YSYEKL. Trimming pared 1 base from V and 6 bases from J, leaving 6 bases between. The chain's CDR3 is CASSQVNAGELFF. CDR3 in DNA: TGCGCCAGCAGCCAAGTCAACGCCGGGGAGCTGTTTTTT.

This rearrangement joins TRBV3-1 (or the pseudogene TRBV3-2) to TRBJ1-5; 11 positions match TRBD1. The CDR3 has 17 residues. Germline V CDR1 and CDR2: LGHDT, YNNKEL (reference sequence). With 1 base clipped from V and 7 bases from J, the junction kept 9 bases outside the gene matches. CDR3 protein: CASSQAGTGGFGQPQHF. In DNA, the CDR3 is TGTGCCAGCAGCCAAGCCGGGACAGGGGGGTTCGGGCAGCCCCAGCATTTT.

This rearrangement joins TRBV3-1 (or the pseudogene TRBV3-2) to TRBJ2-3; 9 positions match TRBD2. The CDR3 loop spans 16 amino acids. V gave up 4 bases and J gave up 2 bases; unmatched junction bases: 7. In germline, CDR1 is LGHDT, CDR2 YNNKEL (reference sequence). DNA of the CDR3: TGTGCCAGCAGCCCGTGGACTAGCGAAAACACAGATACGCAGTATTTT. This translates into CASSPWTSENTDTQYF.

This clone turned up a few times. This chain links TRBV7-9 with TRBJ2-7; D might be TRBD2 (5 bases). CDR3 length equals 15 residues. Germline V gene sequence: CDR1 SEHNR, CDR2 FQNEAQ (reference sequence). Between the trimmed V and J ends, which lost 7 bases and 2 bases, there was a span of 18 bases. CDR3 protein: CASTPRRGGTYEQYF. The CDR3 DNA is TGTGCCAGCACTCCCCGACGGGGTGGAACCTACGAGCAGTACTTC. The full variable domain, its missing parts supplied by reference TRBV7-9 and TRBJ2-7, is DTGVSQNPRHKITKRGQNVTFRCDPISEHNRLYWYRQTLGQGPEFLTYFQNEAQLEKSRLLSDRFSAERPKGSFSTLEIQRTEQGDSAMYLCASTPRRGGTYEQYFGPGTRLTVT.

The chain recombines TRBV7-3 with TRBJ2-7; D may correspond to TRBD1 or TRBD2 (5 bases each). From germline, CDR1 is SGHTA and CDR2 FQGTGA. This CDR3 is built from 15 residues. V was clipped by 4 bases and J by 6 bases, with 19 bases between them. Here the CDR3 reads CASSSGATPSAEQYF. In nucleotides, the CDR3 is TGTGCCAGCAGCTCCGGGGCCACCCCATCCGCCGAGCAGTACTTC.

V gene TRBV10-2 combines with J gene TRBJ2-5; no clear D gene. The CDR3 contains 13 residues. Germline CDR1 and CDR2: WSHSY and SAAADI. The V end lost 3 bases, the J end lost 2 bases, and 7 bases lay between the germline ends. The CDR3 nucleotides read TGCGCCAGCAGTGACACAGTTCAAGAGACCCAGTACTTC. This gives the protein CASSDTVQETQYF.

J is TRBJ1-5 and V is TRBV5-6; D call uncertain. The CDR3 loop spans 15 amino acids. V gave up 4 bases and J gave up 3 bases, with 14 bases separating them. Germline values: CDR1 SGHDT, CDR2 YYEEEE. The CDR3 here is CASSRLAVDNQPQHF. The CDR3 DNA reads TGTGCCAGCAGCCGCCTGGCAGTGGACAATCAGCCCCAGCATTTT.

The chain employs TRBV5-1 and TRBJ2-7; tentatively, D is TRBD2 (6 bases). Looked up from germline, CDR1 is SGHRS and CDR2 is YFSETQ. The CDR3 is made up of 16 amino acids. Trimming stripped 0 bases from V and 3 bases from J, with 16 bases between. CDR3 in amino acids: CASSLAIGGVLYEQYF. The CDR3 DNA is TGCGCCAGCAGCTTGGCCATCGGGGGTGTCCTCTACGAGCAGTACTTC.

The chain combines TRBV18 with TRBJ2-7, with 9 bases matching TRBD1. V shed 1 base and J 2 bases; nucleotides not matched to a gene: 3. Germline lookup yields CDR1 KGHSH and CDR2 LQKENI. This CDR3 has 15 residues. CDR3 amino acids: CASSPQGQGPYEQYF. For the CDR3, the DNA is TGTGCCAGCTCACCACAGGGACAGGGACCCTACGAGCAGTACTTC.